This TCR beta chain was recovered during a study of T cell repertoires in cytomegalovirus infection. As for the study in general: Carrying CMV and the relevant HLA type showed in public TCR beta signatures. The study's findings and limits: The cumulative frequency of public TCR beta families distinguished individuals who carried CMV together with the relevant HLA. What dominated the ex vivo response were HLA-C-restricted CMV-specific TCR beta clonotypes.

Regarding this clonotype: Its specificity is not known.

Trimming took off 7 bases at V and 6 bases at J, with 19 bases between the two ends. Germline CDR1 and CDR2: MNHEY and SVGEGT. The CDR3 extends over 15 amino acids. TCRdb ran MiXCR on the reads and lists one entry per CDR3 protein. The sample includes around 120,000 distinct CDR3 sequences, 20% to 30% of them seen just once. The sample comprised PBMCs, sequenced either directly or after in vitro stimulation (not recorded which). The receptor was derived from a human donor in good health (CMV status not recorded). Some clones in this sample may be carry-over from other donors' samples. The genes are TRBV6-2 or TRBV6-3 and TRBJ2-1; D is unresolved. In nucleotides, the CDR3 is TGTGCCAGCATATTCTCGAGCGTAGCACGCAATGAGCAGTTCTTC. This translates into CASIFSSVARNEQFF.